A selection of T cell receptor beta chains follows, all from one sample in a study of T cell repertoires in cytomegalovirus infection. These receptors' targets are unknown. In TCRdb, the reads were re-called with MiXCR into one record per CDR3 protein. In the table there are around 200,000 distinct CDR3 sequences, 35% to 45% of which are singletons. The starting material was CD8+ T cells from cultured PBMCs, obtained from culture after CMV antigen stimulation. The receptors originated from a human donor in good health (CMV status not recorded). Some clones in this sample may be carry-over from other donors' samples. CDR3s include the opening cysteine and the closing phenylalanine or tryptophan. A D gene is named only where the DNA matches it firmly. Rows may omit the clone size; those that give it use once, few, many or a size class.

TRBJ1-5 | 14 | TRBV28 | - | TRBD1 | CASRFTGAGQPQHF | TGTGCCAGCAGGTTCACAGGGGCAGGTCAGCCCCAGCATTTT
TRBJ1-1 | 13 | TRBV27 | many | TRBD1 | CASSYGQGAEAFF | TGTGCCAGCAGTTACGGACAGGGGGCTGAAGCTTTCTTT
TRBJ2-2 | 13 | TRBV12-3/TRBV12-4 | few | - | CASSLAWQGELFF | TGTGCCAGCAGTTTAGCGTGGCAGGGGGAGCTGTTTTTT
TRBJ2-7 | 14 | TRBV28 | - | - | CASSPRGGNYEQYF | TGTGCCAGCAGCCCCCGAGGAGGAAACTACGAGCAGTACTTC
TRBJ2-3 | 16 | TRBV7-2 | few | TRBD2 | CASSLVAGGPGDTQYF | TGTGCCAGCAGCTTAGTAGCGGGGGGGCCCGGAGATACGCAGTATTTT
TRBJ1-2 | 14 | TRBV4-1 | once | - | CASSQVAGAGGYTF | TGCGCCAGCAGCCAAGTAGCGGGGGCTGGTGGCTACACCTTC
TRBJ2-3 | 15 | TRBV6-5 | - | - | CASAAGAGGSDTQYF | TGTGCCAGCGCCGCAGGGGCCGGGGGCAGTGATACGCAGTATTTT
TRBJ2-3 | 9 | TRBV20-1 | - | - | CSDSDTQYF | TGCAGTGACTCAGATACGCAGTATTTT
TRBJ1-1 | 15 | TRBV6-1 | few | - | CASSENIPRGAEAFF | TGTGCCAGCAGTGAAAACATACCACGAGGCGCTGAAGCTTTCTTT
TRBJ1-2 | 15 | TRBV6-5 | - | - | CASSYSLGRGHGYTF | TGTGCCAGCAGTTACTCCCTTGGGAGAGGGCATGGCTACACCTTC
TRBJ2-1 | 19 | TRBV4-2 | - | TRBD1 | CASSQGQVRVQGAENEQFF | TGTGCCAGCAGCCAAGGACAGGTTAGGGTACAGGGGGCGGAAAATGAGCAGTTCTTC
TRBJ2-1 | 14 | TRBV7-2 | many | TRBD2 | CATSGRGGRNEQFF | TGTGCCACCTCGGGGCGGGGGGGCAGGAATGAGCAGTTCTTC
TRBJ2-3 | 16 | TRBV7-2 | many | TRBD1 | CASSLERDRVLDTQYF | TGTGCCAGCAGCTTAGAGCGGGACAGGGTCCTAGATACGCAGTATTTT
TRBJ2-1 | 15 | TRBV20-1 | - | TRBD2 | CSGDRRTSAYNEQFF | TGCAGTGGGGATCGGAGGACTAGCGCGTACAATGAGCAGTTCTTC
TRBJ1-1 | 16 | TRBV7-8 | - | - | CASSLADKTGRTEAFF | TGTGCCAGCAGCTTAGCGGACAAGACAGGACGGACTGAAGCTTTCTTT
TRBJ1-1 | 14 | TRBV11-1 | few | - | CASSTRQDTYEAFF | TGTGCCAGCAGCACTAGACAGGACACCTATGAAGCTTTCTTT
TRBJ1-2 | 11 | TRBV10-2 | - | - | CASRGEVGYTF | TGCGCCAGCAGGGGAGAGGTAGGCTACACCTTC
TRBJ2-7 | 16 | TRBV20-1 | - | TRBD2 | CSASTSGTRSPYEQYF | TGCAGTGCTAGCACTAGCGGGACTAGGTCCCCCTACGAGCAGTACTTC
TRBJ2-3 | 15 | TRBV10-3 | - | TRBD2 | CATAGLAGGTDTQYF | TGTGCCACCGCGGGACTAGCGGGGGGCACAGATACGCAGTATTTT
TRBJ2-1 | 15 | TRBV7-9 | many | TRBD2 | CASSQEAGLTIEQFF | TGTGCCAGCAGCCAAGAAGCGGGACTTACAATCGAGCAGTTCTTC
TRBJ2-7 | 13 | TRBV28 | - | - | CASSGQGLYEQYF | TGTGCCAGCAGTGGTCAGGGTCTCTACGAGCAGTACTTC
TRBJ2-4 | 15 | TRBV27 | - | - | CASSSGLNSKNIQYF | TGTGCCAGCAGTTCAGGACTAAACTCCAAAAACATTCAGTACTTC